This is a list of T cell receptor beta chains from one sample in a study of PD-L1 blockade in urothelial cancer. The assay was immunoSEQ multiplex PCR, and TCRdb's table has in-frame clones only and misses some. This table holds fewer than 100,000 clones, around 81% found once. Sequenced material: PBMCs, taken around atezolizumab (anti-PD-L1) treatment. The receptors derive from a man between 40 and 49 years old with urothelial cancer. Both conserved end residues are part of each CDR3. Fields, in order: V gene, D gene, J gene, clone size, CDR3 DNA, CDR3 protein. A D gene is named only where the DNA matches it firmly. Size is omitted from some rows. Given values are once, few, many or a class for expanded clones.

>TRBV5-1|NA|TRBJ2-1|NA
TGCGCCAGCAGCGCCCCCCAGGGTTTCTCCTACAATGAGCAGTTCTTC
CASSAPQGFSYNEQFF
>TRBV27|NA|TRBJ2-3|NA
TGTGCCAGCAGTTCAACCCGAGCGGGCCGCACAGATACGCAGTATTTT
CASSSTRAGRTDTQYF
>TRBV28|NA|TRBJ1-3|NA
TGTGCCAGCAGTCCGACCCTGGACAGTGGAAACACCATATATTTT
CASSPTLDSGNTIYF
>TRBV4-1|NA|TRBJ2-1|NA
TGCGCCAGCAGCCCATCCGGGACCTACAATGAGCAGTTCTTC
CASSPSGTYNEQFF
>TRBV27|NA|TRBJ2-2|NA
TGTGCCAGTTCCCGGCAGGGGAACACCGGGGAGCTGTTTTTT
CASSRQGNTGELFF
>TRBV14|NA|TRBJ1-1|NA
TGTGCCAGCAGCCAAGTTCTAGGCTTTAGCACTGAAGCTTTCTTT
CASSQVLGFSTEAFF
>TRBV28|NA|TRBJ2-7|NA
TGTGCCAGCAGTTTATGGCAGGGAACCTACGAGCAGTACTTC
CASSLWQGTYEQYF
>TRBV5-1|NA|TRBJ1-3|NA
TGCGCCAGCAGCTTGGACATCACCTCTGGAAACACCATATATTTT
CASSLDITSGNTIYF
>TRBV28|TRBD1|TRBJ1-3|NA
TGTGCCAGCAGTTTGAGGGGGCCTGGAAACACCATATATTTT
CASSLRGPGNTIYF
>TRBV4-2|TRBD1|TRBJ2-7|NA
TGTGCCAGCAGCCAGCGCCCCGGACCGACAGGGTCCCGCTCCTACGAGCAGTACTTC
CASSQRPGPTGSRSYEQYF
>TRBV5-6|TRBD1|TRBJ2-5|few
TGTGCCAGCAGCTTGGTCGTGACAGGGGAGACCCAGTACTTC
CASSLVVTGETQYF
>TRBV9|TRBD1|TRBJ1-5|NA
TGTGCCAGCAGCACCCGGGACAGGGATCAGCCCCAGCATTTT
CASSTRDRDQPQHF
>TRBV28|NA|TRBJ2-7|once
TGTGCCAGCAGTCCTCAGGAAGCGGACCACAACTACGAGCAGTACTTC
CASSPQEADHNYEQYF
>TRBV6-5|NA|TRBJ2-7|once
TGTGCCAGCAGTTTCGGGGGAAGCTACGAGCAGTACTTC
CASSFGGSYEQYF
>TRBV27|TRBD1|TRBJ2-5|NA
TGTGCCAGCAGTTTATCCCCCCGACAGGGGGAGACCCAGTACTTC
CASSLSPRQGETQYF
>TRBV18|NA|TRBJ2-1|NA
TGTGCCAGCTCACCAGTAGGACAGTTTGGGAATGAGCAGTTCTTC
CASSPVGQFGNEQFF
>TRBV25-1|TRBD1|TRBJ2-7|NA
TGTGCCAGCAGTGAATTCGTCGGGACAGGTCCTTACTACGAGCAGTACTTC
CASSEFVGTGPYYEQYF
>TRBV15|TRBD2|TRBJ2-5|NA
TGTGCCACCAGCAGAAGGGACTATCAAGAGACCCAGTACTTC
CATSRRDYQETQYF
>TRBV7-3|NA|TRBJ2-3|NA
TGTGCCAGCAGCACACGGGAAGGGGGAGATACGCAGTATTTT
CASSTREGGDTQYF
>TRBV5-6|NA|TRBJ1-3|NA
TGTGCCAGCTTTCGGGGACACACCTCTGGAAACACCATATATTTT
CASFRGHTSGNTIYF
>TRBV5-1|TRBD1|TRBJ1-5|NA
TGCGCCAGCAGCTTGGGAGACAGGGGAAATAGCAATCAGCCCCAGCATTTT
CASSLGDRGNSNQPQHF
>TRBV5-5|NA|TRBJ2-2|NA
TGTGCCAGCAGCGCCGAGGCGAACACCGGGGAGCTGTTTTTT
CASSAEANTGELFF